The 24 T cell receptor beta chains presented below share a single source sample, sequenced in a study of T cells in Graves' hyperthyroidism and ophthalmopathy. It was RNA transcripts that yielded the amplified TCR beta CDR3 regions. A set of HTBI primers served as the primers for a first-round RT-PCR of the TCR CDR3. One entry per CDR3 protein results from TCRdb running MiXCR on the multiplex PCR reads. The data show about 500,000 distinct CDR3 sequences, 46% seen once. Sequenced material: peripheral blood or thyroid tissue (not recorded which). The receptors here all came from an adult woman with Graves' disease, either hyperthyroidism or ophthalmopathy (not recorded which).

This clonotype occurred many times. The chain combines TRBV20-1 with TRBJ1-5; D call uncertain. The CDR3 has 15 amino acids. Germline V gene sequence: CDR1 DFQATT, CDR2 SNEGSKA (reference sequence). Trimming removed 1 base at V and 3 bases at J, with 13 bases between. The CDR3 DNA reads TGCAGTGCTAGAGGGCACCGGAGCCCCAATCAGCCCCAGCATTTT. It encodes CSARGHRSPNQPQHF.

CDR3 in amino acids: CASSLLPGGYDNEQFF. CDR3 in DNA: TGTGCCAGCAGCTTACTCCCTGGTGGGTACGACAATGAGCAGTTCTTC. The V gene is TRBV7-6, the J gene TRBJ2-1; no firm D call. Trimming removed 2 bases at V and 5 bases at J, with 16 bases between. Germline values: CDR1 SGHVS, CDR2 FNYEAQ. The CDR3 has 16 amino acids.

As regards this clonotype: Its ends do not fully match the called genes, so a read error is possible. The chain links TRBV7-9 to TRBJ1-4; perhaps TRBD1 as D (6 bases). Germline V gives CDR1 SEHNR, CDR2 FQNEAQ (reference sequence). CDR3 length: 17 residues. The CDR3 DNA sequence: TGTGCCAGGAGCTCAACAGGGTACTATGCAACTAATGAAAAACTGTTTTTT. Protein: CARSSTGYYATNEKLFF.

CDR3 nucleotides: TGCGCCAGCAGCTCCCCGGGACAGGGAGATCAGCCCCAGCATTTT. It encodes CASSSPGQGDQPQHF. The chain recombines TRBV10-2 with TRBJ1-5; 9 bases match TRBD1. Germline values: CDR1 WSHSY, CDR2 SAAADI. The length of the CDR3 is 15 residues. V lost 6 bases, J lost 5 bases, and 8 bases stayed unmatched.

The rearrangement joins TRBV6-5 to TRBJ1-5; D is ambiguous. This CDR3 has 15 residues. In germline, CDR1 is MNHEY, CDR2 SVGAGI. Trimming stripped 2 bases from V and 2 bases from J, with 10 bases between. CDR3 nucleotides: TGTGCCAGCAGTTACAGTTCGAACGGCAATCAGCCCCAGCATTTT. Its translation: CASSYSSNGNQPQHF.

In its sample, this clonotype was seen many times. The chain recombines TRBV5-4 with TRBJ2-5; tentatively, D is TRBD2 (5 bases). V was trimmed by 2 bases and J by 1 base, leaving 9 bases between them. Germline CDR1 reads SGHNT; CDR2 reads YYREEE (reference sequence). The CDR3 spans 14 residues. The CDR3 protein is CASSLGRGQETQYF. The CDR3 DNA is TGTGCCAGCAGCTTAGGGAGAGGCCAAGAGACCCAGTACTTC.

This clonotype was counted many times. This chain joins TRBV6-4 and TRBJ2-5; TRBD2 matches 8 bases. After removal of 2 bases from V and 0 bases from J, the junction contained 5 bases not matched to a gene. CDR1 is MRHNA and CDR2 is SNTAGT in the germline V gene. The CDR3 covers 16 residues. This CDR3 reads CASSDETSAYQETQYF. CDR3 DNA: TGTGCCAGCAGTGACGAGACTAGCGCTTACCAAGAGACCCAGTACTTC.

This clonotype turned up a few times. The chain employs TRBV28 and TRBJ1-5; 8 bases line up with TRBD1. After removal of 6 bases from V and 5 bases from J, the junction contained 6 bases not matched to a gene. Germline CDR1 reads MDHEN; CDR2 reads SYDVKM. The CDR3 spans 14 residues. Here the CDR3 reads CASRMDREYQPQHF. In DNA form, the CDR3 reads TGTGCCAGCAGGATGGACAGGGAATATCAGCCCCAGCATTTT.

The V gene is TRBV7-2, the J gene TRBJ1-4, with D unclear. Germline V gene sequence: CDR1 SGHTA, CDR2 FQGNSA. V was shortened by 5 bases and J by 8 bases, with 9 bases between the two germline ends. This CDR3 contains 12 residues. CDR3 loop: CASSPRREKLFF. In DNA form, the CDR3 reads TGTGCCAGCAGCCCCAGGCGGGAAAAACTGTTTTTT.

This clonotype showed up just once. The chain has TRBV29-1 and TRBJ2-7; no firm D call. Near its end, the DNA agrees better with TRBJ2-1, so the J call may be wrong. CDR3 length: 14 residues. Germline assignment: CDR1 SQVTM and CDR2 ANQGSEA. The CDR3 loop is CSAPSGGVWGEQFF. Here the CDR3 DNA reads TGCAGCGCCCCCTCTGGTGGCGTATGGGGTGAGCAGTTCTTC.

The V gene is TRBV7-3, the J gene TRBJ2-1; D may be TRBD1 or TRBD2 (5 bases each). The CDR3 runs to 16 residues. Germline CDR1 is SGHTA and CDR2 is FQGTGA. V lost 5 bases, J lost 0 bases, and 14 bases lay in between. Here the CDR3 reads CASSTRPGSSYNEQFF. The DNA of the CDR3 is TGTGCCAGCAGCACCCGCCCAGGGAGCTCCTACAATGAGCAGTTCTTC.

This chain connects TRBV11-2 to TRBJ1-6; the D is unclear. V was cut by 6 bases and J by 10 bases, with 10 bases left in between. CDR1 SGHAT and CDR2 FQNNGV come from the germline V gene. The CDR3 spans 12 residues. The CDR3 DNA is TGTGCCAGCAGACTGGGTTTGTCACCCCTCCACTTT. Translated: CASRLGLSPLHF.

This clonotype was picked up many times. J is TRBJ1-3 and V is TRBV5-1; tentative D call: TRBD1 (5 bases). The CDR3 sequence is 16 residues long. V was pared by 1 base and J by 0 bases, with 11 bases between. Germline CDR1 reads SGHRS; CDR2 reads YFSETQ. CDR3 in amino acids: CASSLWGTSSGNTIYF. CDR3 nucleotide sequence: TGCGCCAGCAGCTTGTGGGGCACCTCCTCTGGAAACACCATATATTTT. Filled out from reference TRBV5-1 and TRBJ1-3, the complete variable domain reads KAGVTQTPRYLIKTRGQQVTLSCSPISGHRSVSWYQQTPGQGLQFLFEYFSETQRNKGNFPGRFSGRQFSNSRSEMNVSTLELGDSALYLCASSLWGTSSGNTIYFGEGSWLTVV.

The chain uses TRBV6-2 or TRBV6-3 and TRBJ1-1; D uncertain. The CDR3 is 14 amino acids. The germline V and J ends were trimmed by 6 bases and 1 base, with 12 bases remaining between them. Germline V gives CDR1 MNHEY, CDR2 SVGEGT. The DNA of the CDR3 is TGTGCCAGCAGCTCCCTCGGAGGGAACACTGAAGCTTTCTTT. Translation: CASSSLGGNTEAFF.

This chain connects TRBV7-9 to TRBJ1-2; D unclear. The CDR3 runs to 14 residues. Trimming stripped 2 bases from V and 3 bases from J, with 10 bases between. Germline V gene data show CDR1 as SEHNR and CDR2 as FQNEAQ (reference sequence). The CDR3 DNA is TGTGCCAGCAGCTTAAGTTGGGAGGACTATGGCTACACCTTC. Its protein is CASSLSWEDYGYTF.

The V and J genes are TRBV13 and TRBJ2-5; D unclear. From germline, CDR1 is PRHDT and CDR2 FYEKMQ (reference sequence). This CDR3 has 14 amino acids. V dropped 4 bases and J dropped 2 bases, with 11 bases sitting between them. CDR3 sequence (DNA): TGTGCCAGCAGCTCAACGACGGAGCAAGAGACCCAGTACTTC. The encoded protein is CASSSTTEQETQYF. The full variable domain, its missing parts supplied by reference TRBV13 and TRBJ2-5, is AAGVIQSPRHLIKEKRETATLKCYPIPRHDTVYWYQQGPGQDPQFLISFYEKMQSDKGSIPDRFSAQQFSDYHSELNMSSLELGDSALYFCASSSTTEQETQYFGPGTRLLVL.

This chain joins TRBV29-1 and TRBJ2-7, with TRBD1 identical over 11 bases. This CDR3 is built from 14 residues. Germline CDR1 and CDR2: SQVTM and ANQGSEA. V lost 7 bases, J lost 7 bases, and 12 bases stayed unmatched. The chain's CDR3 is CSALGQGAGGEQYF. The CDR3 DNA is TGCAGCGCGCTAGGACAGGGGGCGGGTGGTGAGCAGTACTTC.

This clonotype appeared a few times. The chain joins TRBV20-1 to TRBJ2-5, with 7 bases matching TRBD2. Germline trimming cut 5 bases from V and 1 base from J; bases unmatched to any gene: 7. Germline V gene sequence: CDR1 DFQATT, CDR2 SNEGSKA (reference sequence). The CDR3 spans 14 residues. The CDR3 spells CSAYTREVQETQYF. The CDR3 DNA follows: TGCAGTGCTTATACCCGGGAGGTCCAAGAGACCCAGTACTTC.

The V and J genes are TRBV7-2 and TRBJ1-6, with D uncertain. The germline V and J ends were trimmed by 1 base and 5 bases, with 12 bases remaining between them. The CDR3 spans 16 residues. Germline V gives CDR1 SGHTA, CDR2 FQGNSA. CDR3 DNA: TGTGCCAGCAGCTTAGAAGCCGCTGCCAATAATTCACCCCTCCACTTT. Translating it yields CASSLEAAANNSPLHF.

The V call is TRBV4-2, the J call TRBJ2-5; D may be TRBD1 or TRBD2 (6 bases each). This CDR3 region has 14 residues. Trimming left V 3 bases short and J 0 bases short, with 8 bases between. Germline V gene sequence: CDR1 LGHNA, CDR2 YNFKEQ. The CDR3 nucleotides read TGTGCCAGCAGCCACCGGGGGCACCAAGAGACCCAGTACTTC. Translated: CASSHRGHQETQYF.

This clonotype has a handful of counts. The chain uses TRBV5-1 and TRBJ1-2, with TRBD1 matching 9 bases. Germline CDR1 reads SGHRS; CDR2 reads YFSETQ. CDR3 size: 16 residues. With 3 bases clipped from V and 6 bases from J, the junction kept 12 bases outside the gene matches. This CDR3 reads CASSWGQGGVLHGYTF. The CDR3 DNA follows: TGCGCCAGCAGCTGGGGACAGGGAGGCGTTCTACATGGCTACACCTTC. Using reference TRBV5-1 and TRBJ1-2 for the parts outside the CDR3, the full variable domain is KAGVTQTPRYLIKTRGQQVTLSCSPISGHRSVSWYQQTPGQGLQFLFEYFSETQRNKGNFPGRFSGRQFSNSRSEMNVSTLELGDSALYLCASSWGQGGVLHGYTFGSGTRLTVV.

CDR3 sequence (DNA): TGTGCCAGCAGCACCTCTAGCGGGGTCGGCTACACCTTC. Its protein product is CASSTSSGVGYTF. The chain joins TRBV7-2 to TRBJ1-2; D gene uncertain. Trimming removed 5 bases at V and 8 bases at J, with 15 bases between. The CDR3 length is 13 residues. Germline V gene sequence: CDR1 SGHTA, CDR2 FQGNSA.

In its sample, this clonotype was seen many times. J is TRBJ2-5 and V is TRBV6-5, with 10 positions matching TRBD2. CDR1 is MNHEY, CDR2 SVGAGI, per germline. V lost 7 bases to trimming and J lost 5 bases; unmatched junction nucleotides: 10. The CDR3 loop spans 15 amino acids. The CDR3 spells CASTSGLAGVETQYF. Written as DNA, the CDR3 is TGTGCCAGCACCTCGGGCCTAGCGGGAGTGGAGACCCAGTACTTC.

The J gene is TRBJ2-1, the V gene TRBV20-1, with D tentatively TRBD1 (6 bases). Trimming took off 6 bases at V and 4 bases at J, with 22 bases between the two ends. Germline-derived CDR1 and CDR2 are DFQATT and SNEGSKA (reference sequence). This CDR3 spans 16 amino acids. CDR3 region: CSATHPRGSRYNEQFF. CDR3 nucleotide sequence: TGCAGTGCAACTCACCCTAGGGGGAGTCGGTACAATGAGCAGTTCTTC.